These 26 T cell receptor beta chains share one sample of origin, sequenced in a study of cytomegalovirus exposure and HLA in healthy donors. Data came from immunoSEQ multiplex PCR; TCRdb stores just in-frame clones and leaves some out. The sample records about 88,000 clones, approximately 88% being singletons. The sample consisted of PBMCs. The source of these receptors is a woman aged 18-29 years in good health and CMV-seropositive.

The table lists this clone with a few counts. The chain has TRBV6-1 and TRBJ2-3; 9 positions match TRBD2. J gave up 4 bases and V 8 bases, and 10 bases lay outside the gene matches. The germline CDR1 and CDR2 sequences are MNHNS and SASEGT. This CDR3 is 15 amino acids long. CDR3 protein: CASDLLAGISDTQYF. The CDR3 nucleotides are TGTGCCAGCGACCTTCTAGCGGGGATTTCAGATACGCAGTATTTT.

J is TRBJ2-3 and V is TRBV4-2; D unresolved. The germline V and J ends were trimmed by 3 bases and 0 bases, with 19 bases remaining between them. The CDR3 is 18 residues long. Germline CDR1 reads LGHNA; CDR2 reads YNFKEQ. The CDR3 is CASSHNVKLSPSTDTQYF. The CDR3 DNA reads TGTGCCAGCAGCCATAATGTAAAGCTATCCCCTAGCACAGATACGCAGTATTTT.

This clone was counted between two and nine times. J is TRBJ1-2 and V is TRBV4-1; TRBD1 aligns across 7 bases. The V gene end was trimmed by 4 bases and the J gene end by 3 bases; junction bases not matched to a gene: 5. Germline V gene sequence: CDR1 MGHRA, CDR2 YSYEKL. The CDR3 contains 14 residues. The CDR3 protein is CASSPAGGDYGYTF. CDR3 coding DNA: TGCGCCAGCAGCCCAGCAGGGGGAGACTATGGCTACACCTTC.

This chain uses TRBV28 with TRBJ1-5; TRBD1 aligns across 9 bases. Per the germline V gene, CDR1 is MDHEN and CDR2 is SYDVKM. CDR3 size: 14 residues. The V and J ends lost 8 bases and 4 bases, in that order; junction bases with no gene match: 6. The CDR3 coding sequence is TGTGCCAGCGGAGGACAGGGGAAAAATCAGCCCCAGCATTTT. This codes for CASGGQGKNQPQHF.

This clone was counted at least ten times. Other DNA sequences of this sample code for an identical CDR3. The chain employs TRBV4-3 and TRBJ2-7, with 11 bases identical to TRBD2. The CDR3 loop spans 15 amino acids. The V and J ends lost 2 bases and 3 bases, in that order; junction bases with no gene match: 3. Germline CDR1 reads LGHNA; CDR2 reads YSLEER. CDR3 region: CASSQRLAGGYEQYF. The CDR3 nucleotides are TGCGCCAGCAGCCAAAGGCTAGCGGGGGGCTACGAGCAGTACTTC.

The CDR3, as DNA: TGTGCCAGCAGTGTCTTGGAGGGCTCAACTGAAGCTTTCTTT. Protein: CASSVLEGSTEAFF. The J gene is TRBJ1-1, the V gene TRBV6-1; D uncertain. Per the germline V gene, CDR1 is MNHNS and CDR2 is SASEGT. CDR3 length: 14 amino acids. V gave up 4 bases and J gave up 5 bases, with 14 bases separating them.

V is TRBV7-2 and J is TRBJ2-2; D perhaps matches TRBD1 (5 bases). Germline loops: CDR1 SGHTA, CDR2 FQGNSA. CDR3 size: 16 residues. With 5 bases removed from V and 8 bases from J, the gap between germline ends came to 21 bases. The CDR3 DNA follows: TGTGCCAGCAGCCAGGACACTATGTTCCCCGCAGGGGAGCTGTTTTTT. It codes for CASSQDTMFPAGELFF. The whole variable domain, filled in from reference TRBV7-2 and TRBJ2-2, reads GAGVSQSPSNKVTEKGKDVELRCDPISGHTALYWYRQSLGQGLEFLIYFQGNSAPDKSGLPSDRFSAERTGGSVSTLTIQRTQQEDSAVYLCASSQDTMFPAGELFFGEGSRLTVL.

The rearrangement links TRBV28 to TRBJ1-5, with 9 bases fitting TRBD1. This CDR3 region has 17 residues. Germline loops: CDR1 MDHEN, CDR2 SYDVKM. The junction had 10 bases not matched to a gene; V was cut back by 5 bases and J by 2 bases. In nucleotides, the CDR3 is TGTGCCAGCAGTCCAGGGACAGGGAAAGGTGGCAATCAGCCCCAGCATTTT. Residues: CASSPGTGKGGNQPQHF.

The gene calls are TRBV4-2 and TRBJ2-1; D is uncertain. CDR3 length equals 16 residues. The V gene's germline CDR1 is LGHNA and CDR2 YNFKEQ. V shed 0 bases and J shed 6 bases, with 15 bases lying between them. The CDR3 loop is CASSQDANLAGNEQFF. CDR3 DNA: TGTGCCAGCAGCCAAGATGCGAATTTAGCTGGCAATGAGCAGTTCTTC.

The chain employs TRBV5-8 and TRBJ2-7, with TRBD1 matching 7 bases. V was clipped by 4 bases and J by 6 bases; unmatched bases: 4. Germline values: CDR1 SGHTS, CDR2 YDEGEE. The length of the CDR3 is 12 residues. In DNA form, the CDR3 reads TGTGCCAGCAGCCCACAGGGGAGCGAGCAGTACTTC. It is translated as CASSPQGSEQYF. Variable domain in full (rest from reference TRBV5-8 and TRBJ2-7): EAGVTQSPTHLIKTRGQQATLRCSPISGHTSVYWYQQALGLGLQFLLWYDEGEERNRGNFPPRFSGRQFPNYSSELNVNALELEDSALYLCASSPQGSEQYFGPGTRLTVT.

The V call is TRBV6-5, the J call TRBJ1-5, with TRBD1 identical over 11 bases. CDR1 is MNHEY and CDR2 is SVGAGI in the germline V gene. The CDR3 is made up of 15 amino acids. V gave up 6 bases and J gave up 3 bases; unmatched junction bases: 4. The CDR3 loop is CASRPGQGDNQPQHF. The CDR3 coding sequence is TGTGCCAGCAGACCGGGACAGGGGGACAATCAGCCCCAGCATTTT.

V gene TRBV21-1 combines with J gene TRBJ2-3; the D call in the table, TRBD2, was not verified against the DNA. TRBV21-1 is listed as a pseudogene. The CDR3 contains 16 residues. CDR3 region: CASSKRGLAESDTQYF. The CDR3 coding sequence is TGTGCCAGCAGCAAACGGGGACTAGCGGAATCAGATACGCAGTATTTT.

The chain couples TRBV7-2 to TRBJ2-5, with 8 bases fitting TRBD2. The CDR3 sequence is 16 residues long. The ends lost 4 bases at V and 5 bases at J; junction bases unmatched: 12. Germline lookup yields CDR1 SGHTA and CDR2 FQGNSA. The CDR3 region is CASSSLIGGAWETQYF. In DNA form, the CDR3 reads TGTGCCAGCAGCTCATTAATCGGGGGGGCGTGGGAGACCCAGTACTTC.

The chain links TRBV2 to TRBJ2-2, with TRBD1 matching over 7 bases. Trimming cost V 8 bases and J 6 bases; bases outside gene matches: 9. The germline V gene encodes CDR1 SNHLY and CDR2 FYNNEI. This CDR3 is 14 amino acids long. CDR3 loop: CASGGRQGAGELFF. The CDR3 DNA is TGTGCCAGCGGGGGCAGACAGGGAGCCGGGGAGCTGTTTTTT.

The CDR3 sequence is CAARGSQETQYF. The CDR3 nucleotides read TGTGCCGCAAGGGGTAGTCAAGAGACCCAGTACTTC. This chain joins TRBV2 and TRBJ2-5; TRBD1 is a possible D gene (5 bases). The germline V and J ends were trimmed by 11 bases and 2 bases, with 12 bases remaining between them. The CDR3 is made up of 12 amino acids. CDR1 SNHLY and CDR2 FYNNEI come from the germline V gene.

The rearrangement links TRBV2 to TRBJ2-3, with 7 nucleotides matching TRBD2. The V gene end was trimmed by 1 base and the J gene end by 1 base; junction bases not matched to a gene: 2. The CDR3 is made up of 15 amino acids. The V gene's germline CDR1 is SNHLY and CDR2 FYNNEI. The CDR3 protein is CASSEDLAGTDTQYF. The CDR3 region has the DNA TGTGCCAGCAGTGAAGATCTAGCGGGCACAGATACGCAGTATTTT. Full variable domain (rest looked up from reference TRBV2 and TRBJ2-3): EPEVTQTPSHQVTQMGQEVILRCVPISNHLYFYWYRQILGQKVEFLVSFYNNEISEKSEIFDDQFSVERPDGSNFTLKIRSTKLEDSAMYFCASSEDLAGTDTQYFGPGTRLTVL.

This chain connects TRBV29-1 to TRBJ1-2; 10 bases match TRBD1. The CDR3 extends over 14 amino acids. The germline V gene encodes CDR1 SQVTM and CDR2 ANQGSEA. J gave up 7 bases and V 5 bases, and 10 bases lay outside the gene matches. The CDR3 nucleotides are TGCAGCGTTTTCGGGACAGGGGTCTCGGGTGGCTACACCTTC. It encodes CSVFGTGVSGGYTF.

The chain employs TRBV5-1 and TRBJ1-1, with D perhaps TRBD1 (6 bases). CDR1 is SGHRS and CDR2 is YFSETQ in the germline V gene. V lost 4 bases to trimming and J lost 7 bases, with 11 bases between them. The CDR3 length is 12 residues. The CDR3 protein is CASSQDRYEAFF. CDR3 DNA sequence: TGCGCCAGCAGCCAGGACAGATATGAAGCTTTCTTT.

The chain is built from TRBV7-6 and TRBJ2-2; 7 bases map to TRBD1. CDR3 length equals 15 residues. Germline assignment: CDR1 SGHVS and CDR2 FNYEAQ. V lost 2 bases and J lost 2; bases outside the gene matches: 2. For the CDR3, the DNA is TGTGCCAGCAGCTTACTAGGGGGCAACACCGGGGAGCTGTTTTTT. Translated, it gives CASSLLGGNTGELFF. The variable domain in full, completed from reference TRBV7-6 and TRBJ2-2, reads GAGVSQSPRYKVTKRGQDVALRCDPISGHVSLYWYRQALGQGPEFLTYFNYEAQQDKSGLPNDRFSAERPEGSISTLTIQRTEQRDSAMYRCASSLLGGNTGELFFGEGSRLTVL.

The J gene is TRBJ1-4, the V gene TRBV5-1; the match to TRBD1 covers 8 bases. Germline loops: CDR1 SGHRS, CDR2 YFSETQ. V lost 2 bases to trimming and J lost 6 bases; unmatched junction nucleotides: 3. The CDR3 spans 14 residues. CDR3 residues: CASSLDRGDEKLFF. The CDR3 nucleotides are TGCGCCAGCAGCTTAGACAGGGGCGATGAAAAACTGTTTTTT.

V and J are TRBV28 and TRBJ2-7, with D possibly matching TRBD2 (6 bases). The CDR3 is made up of 16 amino acids. V gave up 1 base and J gave up 2 bases, with 15 bases separating them. Per germline, CDR1 MDHEN and CDR2 SYDVKM. CDR3 region: CASSLFGGADTYEQYF. DNA for the CDR3: TGTGCCAGCAGTTTATTTGGCGGGGCGGACACCTACGAGCAGTACTTC. The full variable domain, its missing parts supplied by reference TRBV28 and TRBJ2-7, is DVKVTQSSRYLVKRTGEKVFLECVQDMDHENMFWYRQDPGLGLRLIYFSYDVKMKEKGDIPEGYSVSREKKERFSLILESASTNQTSMYLCASSLFGGADTYEQYFGPGTRLTVT.

This chain uses TRBV5-1 with TRBJ2-3; 8 positions agree with TRBD2. CDR1 SGHRS and CDR2 YFSETQ come from the germline V gene. The CDR3 loop spans 16 amino acids. V lost 0 bases and J lost 2; bases outside the gene matches: 5. For the CDR3, the DNA is TGCGCCAGCAGCTTGGTGCTAGCGGGCTACACAGATACGCAGTATTTT. Protein: CASSLVLAGYTDTQYF.

Only a few counts were recorded for this clone. The gene calls are TRBV13 and TRBJ2-1; unclear D gene. The CDR3 is 12 amino acids. CDR1 and CDR2 (germline): PRHDT, FYEKMQ (reference sequence). V shed 3 bases and J shed 7 bases, with 7 bases lying between them. The DNA of the CDR3 is TGTGCCAGCAGCTTCGGGTGGAATGAGCAGTTCTTC. This sequence encodes CASSFGWNEQFF.

V and J are TRBV12-5 and TRBJ1-6, with 9 positions matching TRBD1. Germline assignment: CDR1 LGHNT and CDR2 FRNRAP. The CDR3 spans 13 residues. Here the CDR3 DNA reads TGTGTTTCACAGGGGGCGCGGATGTCACCCCTCCACTTT. It codes for CVSQGARMSPLHF. The full variable domain, completed using reference TRBV12-5 and TRBJ1-6, is DARVTQTPRHKVTEMGQEVTMRCQPILGHNTVFWYRQTMMQGLELLAYFRNRAPLDDSGMPKDRFSAEMPDATLATLKIQPSEPRDSAVYFCVSQGARMSPLHFGNGTRLTVT.

This clone occurred once. CDR3 region: CASSPGHGRRLTEAFF. In nucleotides, the CDR3 is TGTGCCAGTTCCCCGGGACACGGGAGGAGGTTAACTGAAGCTTTCTTT. The J gene is TRBJ1-1, the V gene TRBV19; a possible D gene is TRBD1 (6 bases). V lost 8 bases and J lost 5, with 24 bases in between. Germline loops: CDR1 LNHDA, CDR2 SQIVND (reference sequence). The CDR3 consists of 16 residues.

The V and J genes are TRBV10-3 and TRBJ2-2, with TRBD1 matching over 11 bases. The CDR3 has 13 residues. In germline, CDR1 is ENHRY, CDR2 SYGVKD. Germline trimming cut 10 bases from V and 6 bases from J; bases unmatched to any gene: 4. For the CDR3, the DNA is TGTGCCACGACGGGACAGGGGGCCGGGGAGCTGTTTTTT. Translation gives CATTGQGAGELFF.